A selection of T cell receptor beta chains follows, all from one sample in a study of response to subunit inactivated influenza vaccine. Using its own MiXCR run on the RT-PCR reads, TCRdb lists one record per CDR3 protein. There are 300,000 to 350,000 distinct CDR3 sequences in the sample; approximately 21% occur only once, and under 13% lies in the top ten. Specimen: PBMCs from blood, collected 21 months after vaccination. These receptors were obtained from a man between 50 and 69 years old who received an inactivated influenza vaccine. The CDR3 runs from the conserved cysteine through the conserved F or W. The order of the fields is CDR3 DNA, CDR3 protein, V gene, clone size, J gene, D gene. The D gene is left open where the match is weak. Where a row states a size, it is once, few, many or the class of an expanded clone; other rows omit it.

TGTGCCAGCAACAGGGGAGGGAACACTGAAGCTTTCTTT CASNRGGNTEAFF TRBV12-3/TRBV12-4 few TRBJ1-1 TRBD1
TGTGCCAGCAGCCAAGGGGCTAGCGGGGGGATGGACGAGCAGTACTTC CASSQGASGGMDEQYF TRBV4-2 NA TRBJ2-7 TRBD2
TGTGCCAGCAGCTTAAAGGGCGAGCAGTACTTC CASSLKGEQYF TRBV7-8 NA TRBJ2-7 NA
TGTGCCAGCAGTTTGGGGCGATCCACCGGGGAGCTGTTTTTT CASSLGRSTGELFF TRBV27 NA TRBJ2-2 NA
TGTGCCAGCAGCCTAGGACTAGCGGGACTCCACAATGAGCAGTTCTTC CASSLGLAGLHNEQFF TRBV2 NA TRBJ2-1 TRBD2
TGTGCCATCAGTGAGTTCGGGACAGGGAACGTCGAGCAGTACTTC CAISEFGTGNVEQYF TRBV10-3 few TRBJ2-7 TRBD1
TGTGCCAGCAGCTTTCAGGGGAACACTGAAGCTTTCTTT CASSFQGNTEAFF TRBV11-2 many TRBJ1-1 NA
TGTGCCAGCAGTGATCCGGGACAGGGTTACGAGCAGTACTTC CASSDPGQGYEQYF TRBV2 NA TRBJ2-7 TRBD1
TGTGCCACATCAGACAGAGGGGTGACCGACGAGCAGTACTTC CATSDRGVTDEQYF TRBV12-3/TRBV12-4 NA TRBJ2-7 NA
TGTGCCAGTTCTAGCGGGAGGGCCTTCTACAATGAGCAGTTCTTC CASSSGRAFYNEQFF TRBV27 NA TRBJ2-1 TRBD2
TGTGCCAGCAGTTTAAACGGGTTAGAGACCCAGTACTTC CASSLNGLETQYF TRBV12-3/TRBV12-4 NA TRBJ2-5 NA
TGCAGCTCCTCTCCTACACGGGGGGCCTTAGAGACCCAGTACTTC CSSSPTRGALETQYF TRBV29-1 few TRBJ2-5 NA
TGTGCCAGCAGCCAATTCTCAGGGAGCTCTGGAAACACCATATATTTT CASSQFSGSSGNTIYF TRBV3-1 NA TRBJ1-3 NA
TGTGCCAGCACCCCTCGGGGGTACAGCACAGATACGCAGTATTTT CASTPRGYSTDTQYF TRBV11-2 few TRBJ2-3 NA
TGCGCCAGCAGCTTGGAGTGGCAGCTCTACTACGAGCAGTACTTC CASSLEWQLYYEQYF TRBV5-1 NA TRBJ2-7 NA
TGTGCCAGCAGTGCTTCCGGGACCCCTCAGGGCAGGGAAAAACTGTTTTTT CASSASGTPQGREKLFF TRBV6-1 few TRBJ1-4 NA
TGTGCCAGCAGTGGTCTACAGGGGGGCACTGAAGCTTTCTTT CASSGLQGGTEAFF TRBV6-1 NA TRBJ1-1 TRBD1
TGCGCCAGCAGCCAAGAATGGCGACAGAACTATGGCTACACCTTC CASSQEWRQNYGYTF TRBV4-3 NA TRBJ1-2 NA
TGTGCCATCAGTGATGGAGGGTTTGGCAATCAGCCCCAGCATTTT CAISDGGFGNQPQHF TRBV10-3 few TRBJ1-5 NA
TGTGCCAGCAGCAAGGACAGGGTAGTCACTGAAGCTTTCTTT CASSKDRVVTEAFF TRBV11-2 NA TRBJ1-1 TRBD1
TGTGCCAGCAGCTGGTTGGACAGCCCGTCAATCGAGCAGTACTTC CASSWLDSPSIEQYF TRBV13 few TRBJ2-7 NA
TGTGCCACCAGCAGGGCTGGTTACGAGCAGTACTTC CATSRAGYEQYF TRBV15 NA TRBJ2-7 NA
TGTGCCAGCAGCTTAACGCTCGGACAGAGACCTCTGGAGCAGTACTTC CASSLTLGQRPLEQYF TRBV13 once TRBJ2-7 NA
TGCAGTGCCCGAGGAGGGGATGACAGGGGTCCCGACGAGCAGTACTTC CSARGGDDRGPDEQYF TRBV20-1 NA TRBJ2-7 TRBD1
TGTGCCAGCAGCAGCCCTTTGGCCCAGTATGAGCAGTTCTTC CASSSPLAQYEQFF TRBV6-2/TRBV6-3 NA TRBJ2-1 NA
TGTGCCAGCAGTCTTCCTCAGCACACCGGGGAGCTGTTTTTT CASSLPQHTGELFF TRBV28 NA TRBJ2-2 NA
TGTGCCAGCAGTTACTCCAAGTCTAGCGGGGGGGGTAGCAATGAGCAGTTCTTC CASSYSKSSGGGSNEQFF TRBV6-5 NA TRBJ2-1 TRBD2
TGCGCCAGCAGCTTGGAAAGACAGGGGGCAGGTGAAAAACTGTTTTTT CASSLERQGAGEKLFF TRBV5-1 many TRBJ1-4 TRBD1
TGTGCCAGCAGCTGGAGACCGGGACAGGGGTCCGGAAACACCATATATTTT CASSWRPGQGSGNTIYF TRBV7-2 many TRBJ1-3 TRBD1
TGTGCCAGCCACCCCCACAACAGGGGCCCCTTTGAGCAGTACTTC CASHPHNRGPFEQYF TRBV28 NA TRBJ2-7 TRBD1
TGTGCCAGCAGTTTATTTGGTAATGACGGTTCCTACGAGCAGTACTTC CASSLFGNDGSYEQYF TRBV28 NA TRBJ2-7 NA
TGTGCCAGCAGTTACGGTAGCGGGGGGCTCGACACCGGGGAGCTGTTTTTT CASSYGSGGLDTGELFF TRBV6-5 few TRBJ2-2 TRBD2
TGTGCCATCTCAACGGCCGAGGGGACTGAAGCTTTCTTT CAISTAEGTEAFF TRBV10-3 few TRBJ1-1 NA
TGCGCCACAGGACAGGGAGGCACCGGGGAGCTGTTTTTT CATGQGGTGELFF TRBV10-1 NA TRBJ2-2 TRBD1
TGTGCCAGCAGTTTCAGGCCCCTAGGAGCCAAAAACATTCAGTACTTC CASSFRPLGAKNIQYF TRBV12-3/TRBV12-4 few TRBJ2-4 NA
TGTGCCAGCAGATACACGGGGGACTATGGCTACACCTTC CASRYTGDYGYTF TRBV11-2 NA TRBJ1-2 NA
TGTGCCAGCAGGCGTGCTTCCGGGACAGTTTACACAGATACGCAGTATTTT CASRRASGTVYTDTQYF TRBV7-2 NA TRBJ2-3 TRBD1
TGCGCCAGCAGCTTGCAGGGGGCGGCCTATGGCTACACCTTC CASSLQGAAYGYTF TRBV5-1 NA TRBJ1-2 TRBD1
TGTGCCAGCAGCTTAGTAAGAGCTAGCGGCCGGTACAATGAGCAGTTCTTC CASSLVRASGRYNEQFF TRBV7-8 NA TRBJ2-1 TRBD2
TGTGCCAGCAGGGGAACCGGGACTAGCGGAACCCGCGAGCAGTACTTC CASRGTGTSGTREQYF TRBV3-1 few TRBJ2-7 TRBD2
TGCGCCAGCAGCCCGGACAGGGAGCAAGAGACCCAGTACTTC CASSPDREQETQYF TRBV5-1 NA TRBJ2-5 TRBD1
TGCGCCAGCAGCCAAGAACTGAATGGGGCTGAAGCTTTCTTT CASSQELNGAEAFF TRBV4-3 NA TRBJ1-1 NA
TGTGCCTGGAGTTTCGAGGGAGCCCCTGGCTACACCTTC CAWSFEGAPGYTF TRBV30 NA TRBJ1-2 NA
TGTGCCAGCAGTTCGTATGAAAAACTGTTTTTT CASSSYEKLFF TRBV5-5 few TRBJ1-4 NA
TGTGCCAGCAGTTACTCGACGGGAGGGAGGAACACTGAAGCTTTCTTT CASSYSTGGRNTEAFF TRBV6-2/TRBV6-3 few TRBJ1-1 NA
TGTGCCAGCAGTTTAGCCCGGCGAGGAGAAAAACTGTTTTTT CASSLARRGEKLFF TRBV12-3/TRBV12-4 few TRBJ1-4 NA
TGTGCCAGCAGCAACCCTGGACAGGGAGCCTACGAGCAGTACTTC CASSNPGQGAYEQYF TRBV11-1 few TRBJ2-7 TRBD1
TGTGCCAGCAGACGTAGGCATTCGCGGGGCAGGCTTTCTCTTTCCTACGAGCAGTACTTC CASRRRHSRGRLSLSYEQYF TRBV28 NA TRBJ2-7 NA
TGCGCCAGCAGCCTCGAACAGGGGGGGACTGAAGCTTTCTTT CASSLEQGGTEAFF TRBV4-3 NA TRBJ1-1 TRBD1
TGTGCCAGCAGTTTACGGGGACCCGGGACACAACATTTT CASSLRGPGTQHF TRBV5-6 few TRBJ1-5 NA
TGCGCCAGCAGCCAACTAGACCCCCCTGAAGCTTTCTTT CASSQLDPPEAFF TRBV4-1 many TRBJ1-1 NA
TGTGCCAGCAGCTTCCGGCCATCGGGTGGCTACACCTTC CASSFRPSGGYTF TRBV11-2 many TRBJ1-2 NA
TGTGCCATCAGTGGTGGTAGGAACACTGAAGCTTTCTTT CAISGGRNTEAFF TRBV10-3 few TRBJ1-1 NA
TGTGCCAGCAGTGGGGGACAGGGAGGTAACAATGAGCAGTTCTTC CASSGGQGGNNEQFF TRBV28 NA TRBJ2-1 TRBD1
TGTGCCAGCAGCGTTAAGAGATATAATTCACCCCTCCACTTT CASSVKRYNSPLHF TRBV7-2 few TRBJ1-6 NA
TGTGCCAGCAGCGAGTTGGGGACTATATACAATGAGCAGTTCTTC CASSELGTIYNEQFF TRBV11-2 few TRBJ2-1 TRBD2
TGCAGTGCTAGAACGGGGTTTGAGCAGTTCTTC CSARTGFEQFF TRBV20-1 few TRBJ2-1 NA